This is a list of T cell receptor beta chains from one sample in a study of Graves' ophthalmopathy and Graves' hyperthyroidism. TCRdb redid the calling of the multiplex PCR reads with MiXCR, one entry per CDR3 protein. This sample yields about 210,000 distinct CDR3 sequences, of which under 30% are seen a single time; approximately 9.1% belongs to the top ten. The specimen was peripheral blood. These receptors originate from a man in his fifties with Graves' ophthalmopathy. CDR3s include the opening cysteine and the closing phenylalanine or tryptophan. The D gene is left open where the match is weak.

v_gene,d_gene,j_gene,CDR3aa
TRBV27,TRBD1,TRBJ2-7,CASSLKRDRSYEQYF
TRBV7-2,-,TRBJ1-1,CASSLRGHGETEAFF
TRBV6-1,TRBD1,TRBJ1-3,CASSELDRDYRSSGNTIYF
TRBV12-3/TRBV12-4,-,TRBJ1-1,CASSLAYGNTEAFF
TRBV20-1,-,TRBJ1-6,CSARDRSSYNSPLHF
TRBV29-1,-,TRBJ2-5,CSVDGGRRETQYF
TRBV3-1,TRBD1,TRBJ2-7,CASSHPGQGNEQYF
TRBV7-2,-,TRBJ1-5,CASSPPGLRNQPQHF
TRBV7-2,TRBD2,TRBJ2-5,CASSYVLAAYQETQYF
TRBV10-2,TRBD1,TRBJ2-4,CASRTGGVAKNIQYF
TRBV5-1,TRBD2,TRBJ2-1,CASSRRGAGGLDEQFF
TRBV7-8,TRBD2,TRBJ2-5,CASTLAGVQETQYF
TRBV4-1,-,TRBJ1-5,CASSQQGRNQPQHF
TRBV2,-,TRBJ1-1,CASSPGGGRGTEAFF
TRBV2,-,TRBJ1-2,CASSPQGTYGYTF
TRBV4-3,-,TRBJ2-2,CASSQSAPRAGELFF
TRBV27,TRBD1,TRBJ1-1,CASSTLTGGSMNTEAFF
TRBV27,-,TRBJ2-7,CASSPGTVGDEQYF
TRBV2,TRBD2,TRBJ2-5,CASLAGEETQYF
TRBV29-1,-,TRBJ2-7,CSVETATYEQYF
TRBV12-3/TRBV12-4,-,TRBJ2-5,CASSLGPRATQYF
TRBV12-3/TRBV12-4,-,TRBJ2-6,CASRRSDGANVLTF